This is a list of T cell receptor beta chains from one sample in a study of radiotherapy plus CTLA-4 blockade in lung cancer. Here immunoSEQ multiplex PCR was the method, and the copy in TCRdb shows in-frame clones only, minus some. This sample has some 120,000 clones, with roughly four fifths found just once. Material: peripheral blood, obtained from a patient treated with radiotherapy plus ipilimumab. These receptors all come from a human donor with non-small cell lung cancer that progressed on radiotherapy plus ipilimumab. Some clones in this sample may be carry-over from other donors' samples. CDR3s include the opening cysteine and the closing phenylalanine or tryptophan. A D gene is named only where the DNA matches it firmly. The listing skips clone size in some rows; elsewhere it reads once, few, many or a size class.

j_call clone_size v_call d_call cdr3_nt cdr3_aa
TRBJ2-3 few TRBV9 TRBD1 TGTGCCAGCAGCGTACGTGGGACAGGGTCAGATACGCAGTATTTT CASSVRGTGSDTQYF
TRBJ2-4 few TRBV29-1 TRBD1 TGCAGCGTAGGAAGTTCAGGGGGCGGTGAGGTTGGCGCCAAAAACATTCAGTACTTC CSVGSSGGGEVGAKNIQYF
TRBJ2-3 . TRBV5-1 . TGCGCCAGCAGCTTCGACTTAAACACAGATACGCAGTATTTT CASSFDLNTDTQYF
TRBJ2-5 . TRBV5-4 . TGTGCCAGCAGCTTCCTTTGGGCTCAAGAGACCCAGTACTTC CASSFLWAQETQYF
TRBJ2-6 . TRBV5-4 . TGCGCCAGCAGCCAAGAAGCGGCCTCTGGGGCCAACGTCCTGACTTTC CASSQEAASGANVLTF
TRBJ1-2 . TRBV4-1 . TGCGCCAGCAGCCAACAAGGGGCAGGGTATGGCTACACCTTC CASSQQGAGYGYTF
TRBJ1-5 . TRBV19 TRBD1 TGTGCCAGTAGTCCCATCGACAGGGGCGGTCAGCCCCAGCATTTT CASSPIDRGGQPQHF
TRBJ1-6 . TRBV4-1 . TGCGCCAGCAGCCAAGATCTGCAGGTGATAAGGGGGGGTGATTCACCCCTCCACTTT CASSQDLQVIRGGDSPLHF
TRBJ2-7 . TRBV7-9 . TGTGCCAGCAGTCTCAGTAACTACGAGCAGTACTTC CASSLSNYEQYF
TRBJ2-2 few TRBV4-1 TRBD1 TGCGCCAGCAGCCGATCAATAACCAGGGGGCCCGGGGAGCTGTTTTTT CASSRSITRGPGELFF
TRBJ1-6 . TRBV9 . TGTGCCAGCAGCGGTTCAGGGAAGAATTCACCCCTCCACTTT CASSGSGKNSPLHF
TRBJ2-5 few TRBV5-3 . TGTGCCAGAAGCTTGGGGGCAGAACAAGAGACCCAGTACTTC CARSLGAEQETQYF
TRBJ2-5 . TRBV5-1 TRBD2 TGCGCCAGCAGCTTGGCCGGGATAGCGGGGGGTCCGGTGGAGACCCAGTACTTC CASSLAGIAGGPVETQYF
TRBJ1-1 . TRBV5-1 . TGCGCCAGCAGCCCCGGGACGGTCCCTGAAGCTTTCTTT CASSPGTVPEAFF
TRBJ2-2 . TRBV21-1 . TGTGCCAGCAGCAAAGTATTAGGGGACGCGAACACCGGGGAGCTGTTTTTT CASSKVLGDANTGELFF
TRBJ1-2 . TRBV6-1 . TGTGCCAGCAGTGAAGCGGTCAGGTACGGGCTCGACTATGGCTACACCTTC CASSEAVRYGLDYGYTF
TRBJ2-1 . TRBV5-4 TRBD2 TGTGCCAGCAGCTTGACTAGCGGATCCTACAATGAGCAGTTCTTC CASSLTSGSYNEQFF
TRBJ1-1 . TRBV9 . TGTGCCAGCAGCGTAGGGGCCAGAGAGGTCCCTGAAGCTTTCTTT CASSVGAREVPEAFF
TRBJ2-7 few TRBV29-1 TRBD1 TGCAGCGTCGCCGGGACAGGAATTCTCGGGTCCTACGAGCAGTACTTC CSVAGTGILGSYEQYF
TRBJ2-4 . TRBV4-1 TRBD2 TGCGCCAGCAGCCAGGCCCTGACTAGCGGAAACATTCAGTACTTC CASSQALTSGNIQYF
TRBJ1-1 . TRBV12-5 . TGTGCTAGTGGTTTGGGGGATTTCGGGGGCACTGAAGCTTTCTTT CASGLGDFGGTEAFF
TRBJ2-5 . TRBV6-1 . TGTGCCAGCGGGAGGGGGCAGGAGACCCAGTACTTC CASGRGQETQYF
TRBJ1-3 . TRBV18 . TGTGCCAGCTCACCACCATCCGGCTCTGGAAACACCATATATTTT CASSPPSGSGNTIYF
TRBJ2-1 . TRBV6-1 TRBD2 TGTGCCAGCAGTGAGGTAGCGGGGGGCCCCTACAATGAGCAGTTCTTC CASSEVAGGPYNEQFF
TRBJ2-7 . TRBV11-2 TRBD1 TGTGCCAGCAGCTTAGACCCGGGACAGGGCCTCTCCTACGAGCAGTACTTC CASSLDPGQGLSYEQYF
TRBJ1-4 . TRBV2 TRBD1 TGTGCCAGCAAGCCTACCGGGACAGGGAGAGAAAAACTGTTTTTT CASKPTGTGREKLFF
TRBJ2-7 . TRBV5-1 TRBD1 TGCGCCAGCAGCTTATGGACAGGAGATTTAGCCTACGAGCAGTACTTC CASSLWTGDLAYEQYF
TRBJ1-5 . TRBV7-2 . TGTGCCAGCAGCTTGGTAGAGCGCAATCAGCCCCAGCATTTT CASSLVERNQPQHF
TRBJ1-1 . TRBV5-1 . TGCGCCAGCAGCCCGAGAAGGGGCACTGAAGCTTTCTTT CASSPRRGTEAFF
TRBJ1-5 . TRBV7-9 . TGTGCCAGCAGTCAACAGGTTTCTCAGCCCCAGCATTTT CASSQQVSQPQHF
TRBJ2-7 . TRBV7-2 TRBD1 TGTGCCAGCAGCTTTAGGACAGGGGGCTACGAGCAGTACTTC CASSFRTGGYEQYF
TRBJ1-3 . TRBV28 . TGTGCCAGCAGTTTATCCGGGACTGGAAACACCATATATTTT CASSLSGTGNTIYF
TRBJ2-1 . TRBV4-1 TRBD2 TGCGCCAGCAGCCAAGACCCGGGACTAGCGGGGGGGCATCAGGAGCAGTTCTTC CASSQDPGLAGGHQEQFF
TRBJ1-2 few TRBV7-2 . TGTGCCAGCAGCTTGGGAATTAACTATGGCTACACCTTC CASSLGINYGYTF
TRBJ2-3 . TRBV4-3 . TGCGCCAGCAGCCAACAGGACTCCACAGATACGCAGTATTTT CASSQQDSTDTQYF
TRBJ2-3 . TRBV2 TRBD2 TGTGCCAGCAGACATCGGGACTACACAGATACGCAGTATTTT CASRHRDYTDTQYF
TRBJ1-2 . TRBV6-1 TRBD1 TGTGCCAGCAGGCCGCCGGGACAGAAAAACTATGGCTACACCTTC CASRPPGQKNYGYTF
TRBJ2-7 . TRBV9 . TGTGCCAGCAGCGTAGTTCCGAGCTCCTACGAGCAGTACTTC CASSVVPSSYEQYF
TRBJ2-5 . TRBV4-3 TRBD1 TGCGCCAGCAGCCAAGTCCAGCGCCCCGGGACAGTGGAAAGAGAGACCCAGTACTTC CASSQVQRPGTVERETQYF
TRBJ1-2 . TRBV28 TRBD1 TGTGCCAGCAGTTACGTGACAGGGGGCGATTATGGCTACACCTTC CASSYVTGGDYGYTF
TRBJ2-7 . TRBV19 TRBD1 TGTGCCAGTAGTGCCGACAGGGGGCTGAGCGAGCAGTACTTC CASSADRGLSEQYF
TRBJ2-1 once TRBV7-2 . TGTGCCAGCAGCTTAGTAGATGAGCAGTTCTTC CASSLVDEQFF
TRBJ1-2 . TRBV5-1 TRBD1 TGCGCCAGCAGCTCGGCGGGGACAGGGTACGGCTACACCTTC CASSSAGTGYGYTF
TRBJ1-5 few TRBV5-4 TRBD1 TGTGCCAGCATGGAACAGGGGGCCAATCAGCCCCAGCATTTT CASMEQGANQPQHF
TRBJ1-1 once TRBV13 TRBD1 TGTGCCAGCAGCGAGGGGACAGGGAACACTGAAGCTTTCTTT CASSEGTGNTEAFF
TRBJ1-1 . TRBV2 . TGTGCCAGCAATCGGGACGGGTGGTCTTATACCACTGAAGCTTTCTTT CASNRDGWSYTTEAFF
TRBJ2-3 . TRBV5-1 . TGCGCCAGCAGCACCACAGGCAAACCTGCGGTAGATACGCAGTATTTT CASSTTGKPAVDTQYF
TRBJ2-1 . TRBV6-1 . TGTGCCAGCAGTTCCCACAGGGTCGATGAGCAGTTCTTC CASSSHRVDEQFF
TRBJ2-1 . TRBV6-1 TRBD2 TGTGCCAGCAGTCCTCTAGCGGGAGAGCAGTTCTTC CASSPLAGEQFF
TRBJ1-2 . TRBV7-8 . TGTGCCAGCAGCTTAGACGGCAGCGGCAAGAGCTACACCTTC CASSLDGSGKSYTF
TRBJ1-1 . TRBV27 . TGTGCCAGCAGTTTATCGACGGCCGGGTCCACTGAAGCTTTCTTT CASSLSTAGSTEAFF
TRBJ2-4 . TRBV5-1 . TGCGCCAGCAGCTTGGACGGGGCCAAAAACATTCAGTACTTC CASSLDGAKNIQYF
TRBJ2-5 once TRBV11-2 . TGTGCCAGCAGCTTATCGGGGCCACGGGAGACCCAGTACTTC CASSLSGPRETQYF
TRBJ1-4 few TRBV7-2 TRBD1 TGTGCCAGCAGCTACTACAGGGGGATCGGTGAAAAACTGTTTTTT CASSYYRGIGEKLFF
TRBJ1-2 . TRBV29-1 . TGCAGCGTTGTTGGCACAGACGATCACTATGGCTACACCTTC CSVVGTDDHYGYTF
TRBJ1-4 . TRBV7-9 . TGTGCCAGCAAGGGGCAGCATGCTAATGAAAAACTGTTTTTT CASKGQHANEKLFF
TRBJ2-1 . TRBV5-1 . TGCGCCAGCAGCTTGGGGGGGAATGAGCAGTTCTTC CASSLGGNEQFF
TRBJ2-3 . TRBV5-1 . TGCGCCAGCAGCTTGGGGAGCGGCACAGATACGCAGTATTTT CASSLGSGTDTQYF